This T cell receptor (beta chain) emerged from a study of cytomegalovirus exposure and HLA in healthy donors. The study, taken as a whole, reports: A later analysis linked a missense variant in DCLRE1C to the trimming of TCR beta V and J genes. Excluded: some indistinguishable V segments such as TRBV6-2 and TRBV6-3.

13 Jbeta primers and 60 Vbeta primers were used for the PCR. As handled by the study authors: It was a later analysis that counted about 80 million unique TCR beta chains, of which around 11 million were shared. Data came from immunoSEQ multiplex PCR; TCRdb stores just in-frame clones and leaves some out. That table furnishes V, J and clone size, whereas the DNA furnished D and trimming. The table has around 130,000 clones, less than 85% seen once. CDR3 length equals 16 residues. Comments on this clone: Its cognate antigen is unknown.

This TCR came from a man aged 40-49 years in good health and CMV-seronegative. This chain uses TRBV21-1 with TRBJ2-1; TRBD2 is taken as the D call from the table, unchecked against the DNA. TRBV21-1 is deemed a pseudogene. The sample comprised PBMCs. The CDR3 DNA is TGTGCCAGCAGCAAGCCCAGCGGGAGGGCCAACGATGAGCAGTTCTTC. Translated: CASSKPSGRANDEQFF.